This T cell receptor beta chain was observed in a study of CD8 T cells in Susac syndrome. The multiple sclerosis control group comprised treatment-naive patients with stable or active relapsing-remitting disease. Negative isolation yielded CD8+ and CD4+ T cells; FACS enriched TEMRA cells. Trimming pared 1 base from V and 1 base from J, leaving 5 bases between. The CDR3 loop spans 13 amino acids. In germline, CDR1 is LGHDT, CDR2 YNNKEL (reference sequence). Random-hexamer reverse transcription was applied to about 0.5 to 1 ug RNA. The method of amplification for TCR beta CDR3 was immunoSEQ multiplex PCR, covering 54 Vbeta and 13 Jbeta. MiXCR was run by TCRdb on the immunoSEQ multiplex PCR reads, yielding one entry per CDR3 protein. The data hold around 300,000 distinct CDR3 sequences, with 92% observed a single time.

This clonotype was sampled from a human donor with multiple sclerosis. Sequenced: CD4+ T cells from PBMCs. The chain employs TRBV3-1 and TRBJ2-7, with D unresolved. The DNA for the CDR3 is TGTGCCAGCAGCCAAGTGGCATCCTACGAGCAGTACTTC. It is translated as CASSQVASYEQYF.